The next 30 T cell receptor beta chains were all read from a single sample in a study of T cell repertoires in cytomegalovirus infection. TCRdb re-called the reads through MiXCR, storing one row per CDR3 protein. This sample has 650,000 to 900,000 distinct CDR3 sequences, with roughly 28% found just once. The antigens these receptors bind are not known. Sequencing was performed on cultured CD8+ T cells from PBMCs, taken from culture after CMV antigen stimulation. The receptors were gathered from a human donor in good health (CMV status not recorded). Some clones in this sample may be carry-over from other donors' samples.

This rearrangement joins TRBV4-2 to TRBJ1-2; 11 bases align to TRBD1. The V gene end was trimmed by 0 bases and the J gene end by 6 bases; junction bases not matched to a gene: 3. The CDR3 spans 15 residues. The germline CDR1 and CDR2 sequences are LGHNA and YNFKEQ. The CDR3 protein is CASSQEWTGGNGYTF. The DNA for the CDR3 is TGTGCCAGCAGCCAAGAGTGGACAGGGGGCAATGGCTACACCTTC.

The table lists this clonotype with a few counts. V gene TRBV15 combines with J gene TRBJ1-1; a weak D match, TRBD1 (6 bases). Germline CDR1 and CDR2: LNHNV and YYDKDF (reference sequence). This CDR3 spans 16 amino acids. Trimming left V 3 bases short and J 0 bases short, with 14 bases between. The CDR3 sequence: CATSSGPGHMNTEAFF. In DNA, the CDR3 is TGTGCCACCAGCAGCGGGCCGGGACACATGAACACTGAAGCTTTCTTT.

The CDR3 DNA sequence: TGTGCCAGCAGTTGGCAGACTAGCGGCTACGAGCAGTACGTC. Protein sequence: CASSWQTSGYEQYV. The chain joins TRBV28 to TRBJ2-7; 9 positions agree with TRBD2. CDR1 is MDHEN, CDR2 SYDVKM, per germline. The CDR3 is 14 residues long. After removal of 4 bases from V and 3 bases from J, the junction contained 4 bases not matched to a gene.

This chain links TRBV12-3 or TRBV12-4 with TRBJ1-5; TRBD1 might be the D (6 bases). This CDR3 region has 14 residues. Trimming removed 6 bases from V and 4 bases from J, with 13 bases in between. This chain's CDR3 is CASRAGGGNQPQHF. In DNA, the CDR3 is TGTGCCAGCAGGGCGGGAGGGGGAAATCAGCCCCAGCATTTT.

J is TRBJ1-1 and V is TRBV4-1; possibly TRBD1 for D (5 bases). The germline V and J ends were trimmed by 1 base and 5 bases, with 14 bases remaining between them. The CDR3 loop spans 15 amino acids. CDR1 is MGHRA, CDR2 YSYEKL, per germline. The CDR3 sequence is CASSQGTKWGTEAFF. DNA for the CDR3: TGCGCCAGCAGCCAAGGAACGAAATGGGGGACTGAAGCTTTCTTT.

This clonotype has ten or more counts. J is TRBJ1-5 and V is TRBV7-9; a possible D gene is TRBD1 (6 bases). V was cut by 1 base and J by 3 bases, with 13 bases left in between. The CDR3 consists of 16 residues. From germline, CDR1 is SEHNR and CDR2 FQNEAQ (reference sequence). CDR3 in DNA: TGTGCCAGCAGCTTAGTTTTTTCGGGGGCCAATCAGCCCCAGCATTTT. It specifies CASSLVFSGANQPQHF.

The genes are TRBV25-1 and TRBJ1-6, with 9 bases matching TRBD1. The CDR3 length is 15 residues. V trimming: 7 bases; J trimming: 6 bases; junction bases outside the gene matches: 7. Germline CDR1 and CDR2: MGHDK and SYGVNS. In nucleotides, the CDR3 is TGTGCCAGCAACGGACAGGGGAGGTTTAATTCACCCCTCCACTTT. This gives the protein CASNGQGRFNSPLHF.

This clonotype was counted ten times or more. The V call is TRBV15, the J call TRBJ2-1; D not resolved. CDR3 length: 15 amino acids. The ends were cut back, 0 bases at V and 7 bases at J, with 13 bases in the middle. The germline gives CDR1 LNHNV, CDR2 YYDKDF (reference sequence). CDR3 in DNA: TGTGCCACCAGCAGAGATAGATCCTACCTAAATGAGCAGTTCTTC. Translated, it gives CATSRDRSYLNEQFF.

The chain links TRBV28 to TRBJ2-1, with no clear D. The CDR3 has 15 residues. Trimming removed 4 bases at V and 0 bases at J, with 10 bases between. CDR1 is MDHEN and CDR2 is SYDVKM in the germline V gene. CDR3 coding DNA: TGTGCCAGCAGTTCATCGAGGATCTCCTACAATGAGCAGTTCTTC. Translating gives CASSSSRISYNEQFF. Filled out from reference TRBV28 and TRBJ2-1, the complete variable domain reads DVKVTQSSRYLVKRTGEKVFLECVQDMDHENMFWYRQDPGLGLRLIYFSYDVKMKEKGDIPEGYSVSREKKERFSLILESASTNQTSMYLCASSSSRISYNEQFFGPGTRLTVL.

The chain is built from TRBV6-2 or TRBV6-3 and TRBJ2-7; possibly TRBD1 or TRBD2 for D (5 bases each). This CDR3 region has 11 residues. Germline values: CDR1 MNHEY, CDR2 SVGEGT. Trimming stripped 8 bases from V and 5 bases from J, with 10 bases between. CDR3 protein: CASGDQHEQYV. In DNA, the CDR3 is TGTGCCAGCGGGGACCAGCACGAGCAGTACGTC.

The rearrangement uses TRBV13 and TRBJ2-3; D may be TRBD2 (5 bases). V lost 3 bases, J lost 1 base, and 11 bases lay in between. CDR3 length: 15 residues. CDR1 and CDR2 from the germline V gene are PRHDT and FYEKMQ (reference sequence). The CDR3 bases are TGTGCCAGCAGCTTTCGGGATTATGGCACAGATACGCAGTATTTT. Translation: CASSFRDYGTDTQYF.

The chain has TRBV6-1 and TRBJ2-3; D is perhaps TRBD2 (6 bases). V lost 7 bases, J lost 2 bases, and 16 bases lay in between. This CDR3 region has 15 residues. The germline CDR1 and CDR2 sequences are MNHNS and SASEGT. The CDR3 is CASTESGDFTDTQYF. For the CDR3, the DNA is TGTGCCAGCACGGAGTCGGGGGATTTCACAGATACGCAGTATTTT.

This clonotype was picked up a small number of times. This sequence joins TRBV12-3 or TRBV12-4 and TRBJ1-3, with TRBD1 as a possible D gene (5 bases). The CDR3 runs to 13 residues. V lost 7 bases and J lost 6, with 13 bases in between. The CDR3 sequence is CASNSGAENTIYF. In DNA form, the CDR3 reads TGTGCCAGCAATAGCGGGGCGGAAAACACCATATATTTT.

This chain joins TRBV4-3 and TRBJ1-2; D unclear. The CDR3 covers 15 residues. V was cut by 0 bases and J by 3 bases, with 11 bases left in between. The germline V gene encodes CDR1 LGHNA and CDR2 YSLEER. This CDR3 is CASSQERTLDYGYTF. The CDR3 DNA is TGCGCCAGCAGCCAAGAAAGGACCCTGGACTATGGCTACACCTTC.

This clonotype occurred a few times. V gene TRBV12-3 or TRBV12-4 combines with J gene TRBJ2-7; 9 bases line up with TRBD1. There are 14 residues in the CDR3. Trimming at V came to 6 bases and at J to 3 bases, leaving 6 bases not matched to a gene. The CDR3 DNA follows: TGTGCCAGCAGACCCGGGACAGGGTTCTACGAGCAGTACTTC. Translating gives CASRPGTGFYEQYF.

The rearrangement links TRBV11-2 to TRBJ2-1, with 7 bases lining up with TRBD2. Losses at the gene ends were 6 bases for V and 4 bases for J; bases not matched to a gene: 9. Germline values: CDR1 SGHAT, CDR2 FQNNGV. This CDR3 has 15 residues. The CDR3 DNA reads as TGTGCCAGCAGTCCGGGGGGACCGGTTTACAATGAGCAGTTCTTC. The encoded protein is CASSPGGPVYNEQFF.

This clonotype was seen only a few times. V is TRBV5-1 and J is TRBJ1-3; a weak D match, TRBD1 (5 bases). Trimming cost V 1 base and J 3 bases, with 11 bases left between them. This CDR3 is 15 amino acids long. CDR1 is SGHRS and CDR2 is YFSETQ in the germline V gene. In nucleotides, the CDR3 is TGCGCCAGCAGCTTGCGGGGGTCTGATGGAAACACCATATATTTT. As protein: CASSLRGSDGNTIYF.

The V and J genes are TRBV10-2 and TRBJ1-1; D remains ambiguous. The length of the CDR3 is 13 residues. Germline V gene sequence: CDR1 WSHSY, CDR2 SAAADI. Trimming removed 8 bases at V and 4 bases at J, with 14 bases between. The CDR3 coding sequence is TGCGCCAGCCATACCGGGGAAGCCACTGAAGCTTTCTTT. Residues: CASHTGEATEAFF.

This clonotype was detected a few times. The chain combines TRBV11-2 with TRBJ2-3; TRBD1 aligns across 12 bases. The V gene end was trimmed by 5 bases and the J gene end by 6 bases; junction bases not matched to a gene: 6. The CDR3 has 15 amino acids. Germline CDR1 reads SGHAT; CDR2 reads FQNNGV. The CDR3: CASSLRDRGRDTQYF. The CDR3 DNA follows: TGTGCCAGCAGCCTCCGGGACAGGGGGCGGGATACGCAGTATTTT.

There are many counts of this clonotype. CDR3 amino acids: CASSPQAGLETQYF. The CDR3 DNA is TGTGCCAGCAGCCCGCAAGCGGGGTTAGAGACCCAGTACTTC. The J gene is TRBJ2-5, the V gene TRBV7-6; the match to TRBD2 covers 7 bases. V was pared by 5 bases and J by 4 bases, with 7 bases of the junction left unmatched. The germline V gene has CDR1 SGHVS and CDR2 FNYEAQ. The CDR3 has 14 amino acids.

Note on this clonotype: A much larger clone sits a single nucleotide away, making a read error possible. This CDR3 is CASSGQDHSYTEQFF. CDR3 bases: TGTGCCAGCAGCGGACAGGACCACTCCTACACTGAGCAGTTCTTC. The V call is TRBV7-9, the J call TRBJ2-1; 7 bases are shared with TRBD1. The CDR3 extends over 15 amino acids. Germline assignment: CDR1 SEHNR and CDR2 FQNEAQ (reference sequence). Combining the CDR3 with reference TRBV7-9 and TRBJ2-1 gives the whole variable domain DTGVSQNPRHKITKRGQNVTFRCDPISEHNRLYWYRQTLGQGPEFLTYFQNEAQLEKSRLLSDRFSAERPKGSFSTLEIQRTEQGDSAMYLCASSGQDHSYTEQFFGPGTRLTVL.

This rearrangement joins TRBV7-6 to TRBJ1-1; 7 bases align to TRBD1. Germline-derived CDR1 and CDR2 are SGHVS and FNYEAQ. The CDR3 consists of 13 residues. J lost 1 base, V lost 6 bases, and 2 bases had no gene match. DNA of the CDR3: TGTGCCAGCAGGACAGGGTCGAACACTGAAGCTTTCTTT. It is translated as CASRTGSNTEAFF.

The chain is built from TRBV7-6 and TRBJ2-5; possibly TRBD2 for D (5 bases). CDR1 and CDR2 (germline): SGHVS, FNYEAQ. V gave up 5 bases and J gave up 1 base, with 14 bases separating them. The CDR3 is 15 residues long. The CDR3 DNA follows: TGTGCCAGCAGCCCAAGTCCACTAGTCCAAGAGACCCAGTACTTC. It specifies CASSPSPLVQETQYF.

The rearrangement links TRBV2 to TRBJ1-6, with TRBD1 as a possible D gene (6 bases). CDR1 is SNHLY and CDR2 is FYNNEI in the germline V gene. V lost 3 bases and J 5 bases, leaving 8 bases between the germline ends. This CDR3 has 14 residues. The CDR3 coding sequence is TGTGCCAGCAGTGAGGGGGGGCATAATTCACCCCTCCACTTT. This encodes CASSEGGHNSPLHF.

In this sample, this clonotype turned up a few times. The J gene is TRBJ1-1, the V gene TRBV28; a possible D gene is TRBD1 (5 bases). The V end was cut by 2 bases, the J end by 1 base, with 14 bases between. Per the germline V gene, CDR1 is MDHEN and CDR2 is SYDVKM. The CDR3 totals 16 residues. This CDR3 reads CASSLIQGRANTEAFF. The DNA of the CDR3 is TGTGCCAGCAGTTTAATCCAGGGAAGGGCGAACACTGAAGCTTTCTTT.

The chain employs TRBV7-8 and TRBJ1-5, with a weak D call TRBD1 (5 bases). Germline CDR1 SGHVS, CDR2 FQNEAQ. Trimming stripped 3 bases from V and 3 bases from J, with 15 bases between. This CDR3 has 16 residues. CDR3: CASSLSKAGHNQPQHF. The CDR3 nucleotides read TGTGCCAGCAGCTTGTCGAAGGCAGGGCACAATCAGCCCCAGCATTTT. The entire variable domain, with the rest obtained from reference TRBV7-8 and TRBJ1-5, is as follows: GAGVSQSPRYKVAKRGQDVALRCDPISGHVSLFWYQQALGQGPEFLTYFQNEAQLDKSGLPSDRFFAERPEGSVSTLKIQRTQQEDSAVYLCASSLSKAGHNQPQHFGDGTRLSIL.

The chain is built from TRBV12-3 or TRBV12-4 and TRBJ1-2; D ambiguous. CDR3 length: 13 residues. Trimming removed 6 bases from V and 6 bases from J, with 14 bases in between. The CDR3 sequence is CASRPTLIDGYTF. CDR3 nucleotides: TGTGCCAGCAGACCTACCCTTATAGATGGCTACACCTTC.

This clonotype was found a few times. The chain links TRBV9 to TRBJ2-3; 8 bases are shared with TRBD2. CDR1 and CDR2 from the germline V gene are SGDLS and YYNGEE. The CDR3 runs 15 residues. The ends lost 1 base at V and 3 bases at J; junction bases unmatched: 4. The CDR3 nucleotides read TGTGCCAGCAGCGTAAAGGTAGCGGGGACAGATACGCAGTATTTT. This encodes CASSVKVAGTDTQYF.

This clonotype was counted a few times. V is TRBV7-9 and J is TRBJ1-3; tentative D call: TRBD1 (5 bases). The V end lost 5 bases, the J end lost 0 bases, and 17 bases lay between the germline ends. This CDR3 has 17 amino acids. Germline V gives CDR1 SEHNR, CDR2 FQNEAQ (reference sequence). The CDR3 loop is CASSAWGDRSSGNTIYF. DNA of the CDR3: TGTGCCAGCAGCGCGTGGGGGGATCGGTCCTCTGGAAACACCATATATTTT.

This clonotype was picked up a small number of times. J is TRBJ2-7 and V is TRBV7-8; D not resolved. The germline V gene has CDR1 SGHVS and CDR2 FQNEAQ. This CDR3 contains 14 residues. V gave up 3 bases and J gave up 3 bases, with 12 bases separating them. The DNA of the CDR3 is TGTGCCAGCAGCTTTGGGGTATCCCACTACGAGCAGTACTTC. Protein sequence: CASSFGVSHYEQYF.